These T cell receptor beta chains were read from a single sample in a study of T cell responses to AZD1222 COVID-19 vaccine. Profiled with immunoSEQ multiplex PCR; TCRdb holds only in-frame clones, not every one. The sample lists around 140,000 clones, roughly 90% occurring once. Sequenced here: peripheral blood, sampled 28 days after the second AZD1222 dose. Every receptor here comes from an adult who received the AZD1222 COVID-19 vaccine. Each CDR3 is given with its conserved first and last residue. The D gene is left open where the match is weak. Clone size is shown for a subset of rows, as once, few, many or a class of expanded clone.

V gene	D gene	J gene	CDR3 length	clone size	CDR3 protein	CDR3 DNA
TRBV6-5	TRBD2	TRBJ2-1	15	once	CASSRGLAGVVEQFF	TGTGCCAGCAGCCGGGGACTAGCGGGGGTCGTTGAGCAGTTCTTC
TRBV7-3	-	TRBJ1-2	13	-	CASSSDSGYGYTF	TGTGCCAGCAGCTCCGACAGCGGCTATGGCTACACCTTC
TRBV7-2	-	TRBJ1-2	15	-	CASSLTLDPNYGYTF	TGTGCCAGCAGCTTAACCTTAGACCCTAACTATGGCTACACCTTC
TRBV2	-	TRBJ2-2	15	-	CASSEIQQGTGELFF	TGTGCCAGCAGTGAAATCCAGCAGGGGACCGGGGAGCTGTTTTTT
TRBV20-1	TRBD2	TRBJ2-5	17	-	CSASPSGGLIPQETQYF	TGCAGTGCTAGTCCCAGCGGGGGGCTGATACCCCAAGAGACCCAGTACTTC
TRBV3-1/TRBV3-2	TRBD1	TRBJ2-3	17	-	CASSQEGTGGGSDTQYF	TGTGCCAGCAGCCAAGAAGGAACAGGGGGCGGATCAGATACGCAGTATTTT
TRBV5-1	TRBD2	TRBJ2-7	17	-	CASSSSGLAGLLDEQYF	TGCGCCAGCAGCTCATCGGGACTAGCGGGATTGCTTGACGAGCAGTACTTC
TRBV7-9	TRBD2	TRBJ2-1	18	-	CASSLERLAGGLYNEQFF	TGTGCCAGCAGCCTAGAGAGGCTAGCGGGAGGTTTATACAATGAGCAGTTCTTC
TRBV18	TRBD1	TRBJ1-2	15	-	CASSPRQGANYGYTF	TGTGCCAGCTCACCACGCCAGGGGGCTAACTATGGCTACACCTTC
TRBV12-3/TRBV12-4	-	TRBJ1-3	13	once	CASSLDAGNTIYF	TGTGCCAGCAGTTTGGACGCCGGAAACACCATATATTTT
TRBV4-3	TRBD2	TRBJ2-7	16	-	CASSQVARDYDYEQYF	TGCGCCAGCAGCCAGGTTGCCCGGGACTATGATTACGAGCAGTACTTC
TRBV6-5	-	TRBJ2-7	15	-	CASNSRQGMVYEQYF	TGTGCCAGCAACTCGAGGCAGGGGATGGTCTACGAGCAGTACTTC
TRBV7-3	-	TRBJ2-2	16	-	CASSQSSVMNTGELFF	TGTGCCAGCAGCCAAAGCAGCGTAATGAACACCGGGGAGCTGTTTTTT
TRBV7-3	-	TRBJ1-3	16	-	CASSPQGRGGGNTIYF	TGTGCCAGCAGCCCCCAGGGCCGGGGGGGTGGAAACACCATATATTTT
TRBV28	-	TRBJ2-3	13	once	CAAAGGEVDTQYF	TGTGCCGCTGCCGGGGGCGAGGTAGATACGCAGTATTTT
TRBV7-2	-	TRBJ2-7	14	-	CASSLGAGPYEQYF	TGTGCCAGCAGCTTAGGGGCGGGACCTTACGAGCAGTACTTC
TRBV4-2	-	TRBJ1-2	16	-	CASSQDRGGLGYGYTF	TGTGCCAGCAGCCAAGATCGGGGGGGGTTGGGCTATGGCTACACCTTC
TRBV9	TRBD1	TRBJ1-1	17	-	CASSAKTGYWGRTEAFF	TGTGCCAGCAGCGCAAAGACAGGGTATTGGGGTCGCACTGAAGCTTTCTTT
TRBV7-3	TRBD1	TRBJ1-3	17	-	CASSLTPGQSSGNTIYF	TGTGCCAGCAGCCTAACCCCGGGACAGAGCTCTGGAAACACCATATATTTT
TRBV19	-	TRBJ1-5	15	few	CASSSGITSNQPQHF	TGTGCCAGTAGTTCGGGGATTACGAGCAATCAGCCCCAGCATTTT
TRBV6-5	-	TRBJ1-2	13	-	CASSYSATFGYTF	TGTGCCAGCAGTTACTCCGCTACATTTGGCTACACCTTC
TRBV7-2	-	TRBJ1-1	13	-	CASSLTPNTEAFF	TGTGCCAGCAGCTTAACACCGAACACTGAAGCTTTCTTT
TRBV11-2	-	TRBJ1-1	13	-	CASSLGWQGRAFF	TGTGCCAGCAGCTTAGGGTGGCAGGGGCGTGCTTTCTTT
TRBV19	-	TRBJ2-2	14	-	CASSIAGNTGELFF	TGTGCCAGTAGTATAGCGGGAAACACCGGGGAGCTGTTTTTT
TRBV28	-	TRBJ1-6	14	once	CASNHDSPNSPLHF	TGTGCCAGCAATCACGACAGCCCGAATTCACCCCTCCACTTT
TRBV27	-	TRBJ2-5	15	-	CASSSPGPERETQYF	TGTGCCAGCAGTTCTCCGGGCCCCGAACGAGAGACCCAGTACTTC
TRBV18	-	TRBJ1-1	14	-	CASSPSPAETEAFF	TGTGCCAGCTCACCATCGCCGGCCGAAACTGAAGCTTTCTTT
TRBV5-8	-	TRBJ1-2	17	-	CASSPQSDISLWDGYTF	TGTGCCAGCAGCCCCCAGAGTGATATATCCCTCTGGGATGGCTACACCTTC
TRBV6-1	-	TRBJ1-5	14	few	CASSEAQGDQPQHF	TGTGCCAGCAGTGAAGCGCAGGGCGATCAGCCCCAGCATTTT
TRBV19	-	TRBJ1-5	14	once	CASSIGGFNQPQHF	TGTGCCAGTAGTATTGGGGGGTTCAATCAGCCCCAGCATTTT
TRBV30	-	TRBJ1-1	13	-	CAWFHDRYTEAFF	TGTGCCTGGTTCCACGACAGATACACTGAAGCTTTCTTT
TRBV5-1	TRBD2	TRBJ2-1	17	-	CASSGNLAGGTSNEQFF	TGCGCCAGCAGCGGAAACTTAGCGGGAGGTACCTCTAATGAGCAGTTCTTC
TRBV19	TRBD1	TRBJ1-2	13	-	CASKGQGWYGYTF	TGTGCCAGTAAGGGACAGGGTTGGTATGGCTACACCTTC
TRBV28	TRBD1	TRBJ1-2	14	once	CASSLSGGVNGYTF	TGTGCCAGCAGTTTATCAGGGGGCGTGAATGGCTACACCTTC
TRBV5-4	-	TRBJ2-3	16	-	CASSLAGAGSTDTQYF	TGTGCCAGCAGCTTGGCGGGGGCGGGAAGCACAGATACGCAGTATTTT
TRBV28	TRBD1	TRBJ1-5	15	-	CASRPGGSGNQPQHF	TGTGCCAGCAGACCAGGGGGATCGGGCAATCAGCCCCAGCATTTT